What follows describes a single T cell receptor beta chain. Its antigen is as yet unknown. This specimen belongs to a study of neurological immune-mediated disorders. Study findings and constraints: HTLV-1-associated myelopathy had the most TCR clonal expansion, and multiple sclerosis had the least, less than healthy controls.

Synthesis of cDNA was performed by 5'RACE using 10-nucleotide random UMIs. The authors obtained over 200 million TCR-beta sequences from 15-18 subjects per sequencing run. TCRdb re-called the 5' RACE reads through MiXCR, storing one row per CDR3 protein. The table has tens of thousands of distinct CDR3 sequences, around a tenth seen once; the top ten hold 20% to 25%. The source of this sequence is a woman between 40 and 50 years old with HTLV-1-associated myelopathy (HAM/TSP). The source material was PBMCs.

As DNA, the CDR3 is TGCAGCGTGGGACAGGTCCATGGCTACACCTTC. It specifies CSVGQVHGYTF. This chain uses TRBV29-1 with TRBJ1-2; 8 bases match TRBD1. This CDR3 comprises 11 residues. The germline gives CDR1 SQVTM, CDR2 ANQGSEA. The J segment lost 6 bases and the V segment lost 6 bases, leaving 3 bases of the junction unmatched.